Listed here is a single T cell receptor beta chain. Per germline, CDR1 MDHEN and CDR2 SYDVKM. Trimming left V 6 bases short and J 8 bases short, with 10 bases between. This CDR3 spans 11 amino acids. These data belong to a study of cytomegalovirus exposure and HLA in healthy donors. The PCR had 60 Vbeta and 13 Jbeta primers. Produced via immunoSEQ multiplex PCR; TCRdb's table is partial and in-frame only. The data show 160,000 or so clones, around four fifths seen once. V is TRBV28 and J is TRBJ1-2; D possibly corresponds to TRBD1 (5 bases). The sequence derives from a man aged 18 to 29 in good health and CMV-seronegative. Sample: PBMCs. As DNA, the CDR3 is TGTGCCAGCAGGGAGGGGAGCGGCTACACCTTC. It yields the protein CASREGSGYTF.